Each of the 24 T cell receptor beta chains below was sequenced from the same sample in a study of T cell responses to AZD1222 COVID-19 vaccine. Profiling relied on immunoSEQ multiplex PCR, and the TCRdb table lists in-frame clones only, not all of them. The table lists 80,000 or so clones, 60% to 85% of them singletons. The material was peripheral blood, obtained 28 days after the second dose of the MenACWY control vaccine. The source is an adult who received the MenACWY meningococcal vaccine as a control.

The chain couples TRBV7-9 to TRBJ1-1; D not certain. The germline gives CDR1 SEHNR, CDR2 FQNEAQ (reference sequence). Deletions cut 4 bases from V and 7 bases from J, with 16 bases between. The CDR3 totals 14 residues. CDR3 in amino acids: CASSSSQVAYEAFF. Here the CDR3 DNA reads TGTGCCAGCAGCTCCAGTCAGGTCGCCTATGAAGCTTTCTTT.

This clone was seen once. CDR3 residues: CASSPTGTSGGPYNEQFF. CDR3 bases: TGTGCCAGCAGCCCAACCGGGACTAGCGGGGGCCCTTACAATGAGCAGTTCTTC. V gene TRBV5-8 combines with J gene TRBJ2-1; 14 bases are a match to TRBD2. The germline gives CDR1 SGHTS, CDR2 YDEGEE. Trimming cost V 4 bases and J 4 bases; bases outside gene matches: 10. This CDR3 has 18 residues. The variable domain in full, completed from reference TRBV5-8 and TRBJ2-1, reads EAGVTQSPTHLIKTRGQQATLRCSPISGHTSVYWYQQALGLGLQFLLWYDEGEERNRGNFPPRFSGRQFPNYSSELNVNALELEDSALYLCASSPTGTSGGPYNEQFFGPGTRLTVL.

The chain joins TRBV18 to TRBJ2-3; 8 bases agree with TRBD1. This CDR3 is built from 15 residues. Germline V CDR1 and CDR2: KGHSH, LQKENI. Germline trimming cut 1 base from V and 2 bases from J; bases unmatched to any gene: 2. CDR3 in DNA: TGTGCCAGCTCACCACGACAGGGGACCACAGATACGCAGTATTTT. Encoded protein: CASSPRQGTTDTQYF. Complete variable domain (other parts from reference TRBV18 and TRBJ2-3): NAGVMQNPRHLVRRRGQEARLRCSPMKGHSHVYWYRQLPEEGLKFMVYLQKENIIDESGMPKERFSAEFPKEGPSILRIQQVVRGDSAAYFCASSPRQGTTDTQYFGPGTRLTVL.

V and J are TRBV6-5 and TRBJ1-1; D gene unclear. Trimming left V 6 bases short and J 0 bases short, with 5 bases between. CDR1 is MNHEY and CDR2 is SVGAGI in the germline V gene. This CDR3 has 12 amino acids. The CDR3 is CASRSLNTEAFF. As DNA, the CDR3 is TGTGCCAGCAGGTCTTTGAACACTGAAGCTTTCTTT.

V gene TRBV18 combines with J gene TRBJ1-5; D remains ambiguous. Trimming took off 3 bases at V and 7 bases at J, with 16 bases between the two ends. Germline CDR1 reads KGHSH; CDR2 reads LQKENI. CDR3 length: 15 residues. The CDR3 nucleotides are TGTGCCAGCTCACCGGTTGCCGGGGATGAACAGCCCCAGCATTTT. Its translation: CASSPVAGDEQPQHF.

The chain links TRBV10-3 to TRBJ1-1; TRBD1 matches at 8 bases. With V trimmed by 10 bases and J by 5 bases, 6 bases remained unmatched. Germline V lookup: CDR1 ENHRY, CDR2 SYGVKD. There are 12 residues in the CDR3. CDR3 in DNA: TGTGCCACCGCGACAGGGGTAACTGAAGCTTTCTTT. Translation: CATATGVTEAFF.

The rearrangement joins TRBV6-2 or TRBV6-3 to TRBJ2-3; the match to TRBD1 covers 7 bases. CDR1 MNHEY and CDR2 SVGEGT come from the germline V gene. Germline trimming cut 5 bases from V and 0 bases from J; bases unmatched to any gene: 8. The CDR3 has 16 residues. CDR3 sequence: CASSPTGAGSTDTQYF. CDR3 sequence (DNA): TGTGCCAGCAGTCCCACAGGGGCCGGTAGCACAGATACGCAGTATTTT.

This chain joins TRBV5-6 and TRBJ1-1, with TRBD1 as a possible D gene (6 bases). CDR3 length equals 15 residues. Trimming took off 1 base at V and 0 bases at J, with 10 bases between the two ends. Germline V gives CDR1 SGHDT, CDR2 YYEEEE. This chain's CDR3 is CASSLIGQMNTEAFF. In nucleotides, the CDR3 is TGTGCCAGCAGCTTGATTGGACAGATGAACACTGAAGCTTTCTTT.

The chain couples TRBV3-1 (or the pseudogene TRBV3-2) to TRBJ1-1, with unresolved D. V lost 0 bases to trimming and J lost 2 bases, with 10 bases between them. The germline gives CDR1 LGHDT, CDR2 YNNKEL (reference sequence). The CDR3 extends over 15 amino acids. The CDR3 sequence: CASSQEPRPNTEAFF. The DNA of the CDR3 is TGTGCCAGCAGCCAAGAGCCCAGACCCAACACTGAAGCTTTCTTT.

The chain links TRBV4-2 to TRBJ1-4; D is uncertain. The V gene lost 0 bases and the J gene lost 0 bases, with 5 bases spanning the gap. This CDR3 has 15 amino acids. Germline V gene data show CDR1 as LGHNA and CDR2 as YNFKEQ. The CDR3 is CASSQDNPTNEKLFF. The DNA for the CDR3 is TGTGCCAGCAGCCAAGACAACCCAACTAATGAAAAACTGTTTTTT.

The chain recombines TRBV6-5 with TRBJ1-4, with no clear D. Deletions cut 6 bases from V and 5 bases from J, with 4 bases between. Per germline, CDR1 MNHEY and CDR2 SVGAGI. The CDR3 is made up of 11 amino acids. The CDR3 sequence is CASRLNEKLFF. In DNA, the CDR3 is TGTGCCAGCAGACTAAATGAAAAACTGTTTTTT.

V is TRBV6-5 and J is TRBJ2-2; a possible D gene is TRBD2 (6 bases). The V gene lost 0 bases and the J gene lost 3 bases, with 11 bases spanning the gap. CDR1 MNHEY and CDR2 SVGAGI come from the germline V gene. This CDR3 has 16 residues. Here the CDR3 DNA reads TGTGCCAGCAGTTACTCGATCGGGGGATACACCGGGGAGCTGTTTTTT. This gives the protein CASSYSIGGYTGELFF.

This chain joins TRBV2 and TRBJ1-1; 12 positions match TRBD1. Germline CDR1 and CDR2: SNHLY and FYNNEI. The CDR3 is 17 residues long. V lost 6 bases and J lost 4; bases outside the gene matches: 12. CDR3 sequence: CASSERDRGRFPTEAFF. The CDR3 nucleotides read TGTGCCAGCAGCGAACGGGACAGGGGGCGCTTTCCCACTGAAGCTTTCTTT.

DNA for the CDR3: TGTGCCACCAGTGATTTTGCTCGGTCACCCCTCCACTTT. It yields the protein CATSDFARSPLHF. This chain connects TRBV24-1 to TRBJ1-6; no definite D call. There are 13 residues in the CDR3. From germline, CDR1 is KGHDR and CDR2 SFDVKD. V lost 1 base, J lost 10 bases, and 7 bases lay in between.

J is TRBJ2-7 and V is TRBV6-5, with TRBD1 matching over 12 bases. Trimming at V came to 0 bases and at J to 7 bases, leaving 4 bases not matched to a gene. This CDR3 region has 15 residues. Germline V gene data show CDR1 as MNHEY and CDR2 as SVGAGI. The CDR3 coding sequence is TGTGCCAGCAGTTACTCCGGGACAGGGGGCGGAGAGCAGTACTTC. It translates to CASSYSGTGGGEQYF.

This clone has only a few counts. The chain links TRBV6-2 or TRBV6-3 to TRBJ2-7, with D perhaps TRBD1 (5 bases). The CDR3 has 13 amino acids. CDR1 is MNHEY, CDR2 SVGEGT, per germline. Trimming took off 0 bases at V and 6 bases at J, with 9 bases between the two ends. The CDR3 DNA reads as TGTGCCAGCAGTTACTCGCCGACAGCCGAGCAGTACTTC. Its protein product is CASSYSPTAEQYF.

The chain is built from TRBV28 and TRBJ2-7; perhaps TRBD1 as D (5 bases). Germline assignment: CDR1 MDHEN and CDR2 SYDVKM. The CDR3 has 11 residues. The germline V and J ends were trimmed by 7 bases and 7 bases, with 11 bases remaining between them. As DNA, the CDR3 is TGTGCCAGCACCACACCAGGGGAGCAGTACTTC. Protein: CASTTPGEQYF. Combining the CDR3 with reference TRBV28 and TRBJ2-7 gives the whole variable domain DVKVTQSSRYLVKRTGEKVFLECVQDMDHENMFWYRQDPGLGLRLIYFSYDVKMKEKGDIPEGYSVSREKKERFSLILESASTNQTSMYLCASTTPGEQYFGPGTRLTVT.

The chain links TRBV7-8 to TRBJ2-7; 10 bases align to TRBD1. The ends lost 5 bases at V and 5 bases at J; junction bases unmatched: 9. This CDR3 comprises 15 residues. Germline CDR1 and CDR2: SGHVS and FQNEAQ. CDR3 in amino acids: CASSKDRGLWDEQYF. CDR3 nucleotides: TGTGCCAGCAGCAAAGACAGGGGGCTCTGGGACGAGCAGTACTTC.

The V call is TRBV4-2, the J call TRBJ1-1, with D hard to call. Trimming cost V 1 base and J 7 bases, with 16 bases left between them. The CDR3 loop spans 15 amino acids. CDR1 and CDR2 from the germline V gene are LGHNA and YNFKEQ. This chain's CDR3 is CASSQGLRASREAFF. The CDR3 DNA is TGTGCCAGCAGCCAAGGATTGAGGGCAAGCCGTGAAGCTTTCTTT.

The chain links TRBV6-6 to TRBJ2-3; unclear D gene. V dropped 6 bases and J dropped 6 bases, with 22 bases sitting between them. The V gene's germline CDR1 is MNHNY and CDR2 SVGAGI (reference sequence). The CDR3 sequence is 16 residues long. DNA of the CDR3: TGTGCCAGCAGGACGACTCGCTCCCCGCTTGGGGATACGCAGTATTTT. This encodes CASRTTRSPLGDTQYF.

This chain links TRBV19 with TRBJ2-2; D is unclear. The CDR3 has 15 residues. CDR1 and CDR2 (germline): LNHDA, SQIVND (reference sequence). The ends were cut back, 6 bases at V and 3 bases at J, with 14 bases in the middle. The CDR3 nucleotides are TGTGCCAGTAGCGACCTCCGGGCCCACACCGGGGAGCTGTTTTTT. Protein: CASSDLRAHTGELFF.

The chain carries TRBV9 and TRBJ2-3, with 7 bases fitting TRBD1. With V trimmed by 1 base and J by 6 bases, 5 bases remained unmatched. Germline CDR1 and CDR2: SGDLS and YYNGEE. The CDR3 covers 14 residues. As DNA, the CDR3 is TGTGCCAGCAGCGTAATGCCCAGGGGGGATACGCAGTATTTT. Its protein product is CASSVMPRGDTQYF.

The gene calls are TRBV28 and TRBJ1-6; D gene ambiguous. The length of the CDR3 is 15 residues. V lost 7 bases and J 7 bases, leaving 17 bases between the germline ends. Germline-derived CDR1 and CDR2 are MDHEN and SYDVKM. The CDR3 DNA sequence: TGTGCCAGCAACCCGTTTAGACGGAGAAATTCACCCCTCCACTTT. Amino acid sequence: CASNPFRRRNSPLHF.

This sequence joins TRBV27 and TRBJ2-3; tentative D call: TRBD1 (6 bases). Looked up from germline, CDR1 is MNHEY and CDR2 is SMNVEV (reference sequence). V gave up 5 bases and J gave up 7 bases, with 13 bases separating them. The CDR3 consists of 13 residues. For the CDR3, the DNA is TGTGCCAGCAGTATCCCAGGGGTAAATACGCAGTATTTT. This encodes CASSIPGVNTQYF.